The clone carrying this T cell receptor (beta chain) came up a few times. Its target is unknown. What was sequenced were expressed TCRB transcripts, since all of the isolated RNA had been reverse transcribed. Assay used: immunoSEQ multiplex PCR; TCRdb lists only in-frame clones, some missing. The sample lists about 40,000 clones; 45% to 50% were seen once. This entry comes from a study of beta chain features in type 1 diabetes. Study results and caveats: Insertion counts at VDJ junctions were lower in type 1 diabetes patients, who also showed more deletions there. In comparison with healthy donors, patients had naive, central memory and Treg TCRB repertoires that appeared more similar.

Germline CDR1 reads GTSNPN; CDR2 reads SVGIG (reference sequence). Trimming stripped 5 bases from V and 2 bases from J, with 12 bases between. The length of the CDR3 is 13 residues. The sequenced material came from central memory CD4+ T cells from blood. The TCR was taken from a woman between 18 and 30 years old in good health. The genes are TRBV30 and TRBJ1-2; TRBD1 might be the D (6 bases). CDR3 DNA sequence: TGTGCCTGGGACCGGACAGCCAACTATGGCTACACCTTC. Its translation: CAWDRTANYGYTF.